Each of the 11 T cell receptor beta chains below was sequenced from the same sample in a study of T cell responses to AZD1222 COVID-19 vaccine. Measured with immunoSEQ multiplex PCR; TCRdb has only the in-frame clones, and not every one. The sample has around 160,000 clones, approximately 94% seen once. The source was peripheral blood, collected 28 days after the second AZD1222 dose. The receptors stem from an adult who received the AZD1222 COVID-19 vaccine.

V is TRBV29-1 and J is TRBJ2-1, with D perhaps TRBD1 or TRBD2 (5 bases each). CDR1 and CDR2 from the germline V gene are SQVTM and ANQGSEA. V shed 4 bases and J shed 3 bases, with 19 bases lying between them. The CDR3 sequence is 16 residues long. CDR3 in DNA: TGCAGCGTTGTCATTCGGGGACCTCAAAACTACAATGAGCAGTTCTTC. It yields the protein CSVVIRGPQNYNEQFF.

This chain's CDR3 is CASSLGQQGVTEAFF. The CDR3 region has the DNA TGCGCCAGCAGCTTGGGTCAACAGGGAGTCACTGAAGCTTTCTTT. The chain employs TRBV5-1 and TRBJ1-1, with a weak D call TRBD1 (6 bases). CDR3 size: 15 residues. Germline CDR1 SGHRS, CDR2 YFSETQ. Trimming shortened V by 0 bases and J by 4 bases, and 13 bases separated the two germline ends.

This sequence joins TRBV27 and TRBJ1-6; D is unresolved. Germline values: CDR1 MNHEY, CDR2 SMNVEV (reference sequence). The CDR3 extends over 14 amino acids. The V end lost 3 bases, the J end lost 6 bases, and 9 bases lay between the germline ends. The CDR3 protein is CASSLDRINSPLHF. As DNA, the CDR3 is TGTGCCAGCAGTTTGGATAGAATTAATTCACCCCTCCACTTT.

The rearrangement links TRBV13 to TRBJ1-4; TRBD1 matches at 7 bases. The germline V gene encodes CDR1 PRHDT and CDR2 FYEKMQ (reference sequence). Unmatched junction bases numbered 7, after V lost 4 bases and J lost 5 bases. The CDR3 loop spans 15 amino acids. CDR3 protein: CASSSTGTANEKLFF. The CDR3 nucleotides read TGTGCCAGCAGCTCCACCGGGACAGCGAATGAAAAACTGTTTTTT.

The chain couples TRBV6-5 to TRBJ1-3; D uncertain. CDR1 is MNHEY and CDR2 is SVGAGI in the germline V gene. The CDR3 is made up of 15 amino acids. Trimming left V 5 bases short and J 0 bases short, with 11 bases between. The CDR3 DNA follows: TGTGCCAGCAGTATGCGAGCGAGCTCTGGAAACACCATATATTTT. Its protein product is CASSMRASSGNTIYF.

This clone was found a few times. This chain uses TRBV4-2 with TRBJ1-2; D perhaps matches TRBD1 (5 bases). V gave up 2 bases and J gave up 2 bases, with 18 bases separating them. This CDR3 has 17 residues. CDR1 is LGHNA, CDR2 YNFKEQ, per germline. The CDR3 nucleotides read TGTGCCAGCAGCCAAACTTTTAGGGACTCCTTAAACTATGGCTACACCTTC. Translation: CASSQTFRDSLNYGYTF.

This clone occurred once. This rearrangement joins TRBV4-1 to TRBJ2-1; D is undetermined. Germline V lookup: CDR1 MGHRA, CDR2 YSYEKL. V gave up 1 base and J gave up 4 bases, with 11 bases separating them. There are 15 residues in the CDR3. The CDR3, as DNA: TGCGCCAGCAGCCAAGGGGGAACGGAATACAATGAGCAGTTCTTC. Residues: CASSQGGTEYNEQFF.

The CDR3 DNA follows: TGTGCCAGTAGTATGTGGAGAGGGAACACTGAAGCTTTCTTT. It specifies CASSMWRGNTEAFF. The J gene is TRBJ1-1, the V gene TRBV19; D remains ambiguous. This CDR3 is 14 amino acids long. CDR1 and CDR2 from the germline V gene are LNHDA and SQIVND (reference sequence). Trimming cost V 3 bases and J 1 base, with 9 bases left between them.

This clone appeared a single time. The rearrangement joins TRBV6-5 to TRBJ2-7; maybe TRBD2 (6 bases). Germline CDR1 and CDR2: MNHEY and SVGAGI. CDR3 length: 11 residues. The ends were cut back, 10 bases at V and 4 bases at J, with 11 bases in the middle. The CDR3 loop is CATVGGYEQYF. The CDR3 DNA reads as TGTGCCACGGTTGGGGGGTACGAGCAGTACTTC.

This rearrangement joins TRBV18 to TRBJ1-2; 10 bases map to TRBD1. The CDR3 spans 16 residues. Germline V gene data show CDR1 as KGHSH and CDR2 as LQKENI. V lost 2 bases, J lost 6 bases, and 9 bases stayed unmatched. The CDR3: CASSPMDRGVADGYTF. DNA of the CDR3: TGTGCCAGCTCACCAATGGACAGGGGGGTGGCTGATGGCTACACCTTC. The full variable domain, with the rest looked up from reference TRBV18 and TRBJ1-2, is NAGVMQNPRHLVRRRGQEARLRCSPMKGHSHVYWYRQLPEEGLKFMVYLQKENIIDESGMPKERFSAEFPKEGPSILRIQQVVRGDSAAYFCASSPMDRGVADGYTFGSGTRLTVV.

The chain couples TRBV7-9 to TRBJ1-6; 11 nucleotides agree with TRBD1. V was clipped by 5 bases and J by 10 bases; unmatched bases: 10. This CDR3 contains 16 residues. The germline gives CDR1 SEHNR, CDR2 FQNEAQ (reference sequence). CDR3 amino acids: CASSLGQGASRSPLHF. CDR3 sequence (DNA): TGTGCCAGCAGCCTCGGACAGGGGGCTTCCAGGTCACCCCTCCACTTT.